This T cell receptor (beta chain) was captured by sequencing in a study of technical replicates of blood from a handful of donors (dated by TCRdb to about 2017). The V end loses 3 bases and the J end loses 0 bases, and a stretch of 10 bases separates them. Counted from cysteine to phenylalanine, this CDR3 has 14 amino acids. Only CDR3 DNA remains: 42 bases, in frame from the first base. Per the germline V gene (reference sequence), SGHKS is the CDR1 and YYEKEE is the CDR2. Remarks on this clone: The antigen it recognizes is unknown. Base qualities are not recorded, but no much larger clone differs from it by a single base.

Libraries were constructed by the immunoSEQ multiplex PCR assay. TCRdb holds this immuneACCESS table with in-frame rearrangements only. Some clones are missing; in checked studies, unresolved V genes explain under half, and the rest has no known cause. For this sample there are around 69,000 clones; nearly 98% appear just once. The top ten hold approximately 0.2% of the sample. What was sequenced was T cells isolated from PBMCs. The chain is encoded by TRBV5-5 joined to TRBJ2-7, with TRBD2 perhaps the D gene, on 6 matching bases. The source of this sequence is a human donor in good health. Read as DNA, the sequence is TGTGCCAGCAGCTGGACCGGGAGCTCCTACGAGCAGTACTTC. The resulting protein is CASSWTGSSYEQYF.